Following are 20 T cell receptor beta chains from one sample sequenced in a study of shared clonotypes between healthy human individuals. The naive CD8 fraction comprised CD45RO-negative cells positively selected for CCR7 and excluded terminally differentiated effector memory CD45RA+ cells. TCRdb keeps only in-frame clones here, not all; method: immunoSEQ multiplex PCR. The sample consists of under 850,000 clones, 90% to 95% of them appearing once. The sequenced sample was naive CD8+ T cells sorted from blood. The source is a man between 25 and 39 years old in good health.

The chain has TRBV5-6 and TRBJ2-3; D is perhaps TRBD1 or TRBD2 (7 bases each). Germline assignment: CDR1 SGHDT and CDR2 YYEEEE. The CDR3 loop spans 16 amino acids. V lost 0 bases and J lost 0, with 11 bases in between. CDR3 bases: TGTGCCAGCAGCTTGGGGGAGGGGGCTAGCACAGATACGCAGTATTTT. This sequence encodes CASSLGEGASTDTQYF.

The V gene is TRBV28, the J gene TRBJ2-1; 7 bases are a match to TRBD2. With V trimmed by 5 bases and J by 2 bases, 18 bases remained unmatched. CDR3 length equals 19 residues. Germline V gene data show CDR1 as MDHEN and CDR2 as SYDVKM. CDR3 protein: CASSPPTLTTSLAYNEQFF. The CDR3 coding sequence is TGTGCCAGCAGTCCACCCACCCTCACGACTAGCCTCGCCTACAATGAGCAGTTCTTC.

The chain carries TRBV5-4 and TRBJ2-1, with D possibly TRBD2 on 5 matching bases. This CDR3 contains 13 residues. CDR1 and CDR2 from the germline V gene are SGHNT and YYREEE (reference sequence). V was shortened by 2 bases and J by 6 bases, with 9 bases between the two germline ends. The CDR3, as DNA: TGTGCCAGCAGCTTAGGAGGCCCCAATGAGCAGTTCTTC. Translation: CASSLGGPNEQFF. The whole variable domain, remainder taken from reference TRBV5-4 and TRBJ2-1, is ETGVTQSPTHLIKTRGQQVTLRCSSQSGHNTVSWYQQALGQGPQFIFQYYREEENGRGNFPPRFSGLQFPNYSSELNVNALELDDSALYLCASSLGGPNEQFFGPGTRLTVL.

V and J are TRBV28 and TRBJ2-1, with 9 bases fitting TRBD1. After removal of 6 bases from V and 7 bases from J, the junction contained 10 bases not matched to a gene. The germline CDR1 and CDR2 sequences are MDHEN and SYDVKM. The CDR3 has 15 amino acids. This chain's CDR3 is CASRARDRASNEQFF. CDR3 coding DNA: TGTGCCAGCAGGGCCCGGGACAGGGCCAGTAATGAGCAGTTCTTC.

The chain joins TRBV18 to TRBJ2-7; TRBD1 agrees at 8 bases. This CDR3 spans 14 amino acids. Per the germline V gene, CDR1 is KGHSH and CDR2 is LQKENI. The trim removed 5 bases at V and 3 bases at J, leaving 6 bases unmatched. The CDR3, as DNA: TGTGCCAGCTCAATCGGACAGGGAGGCTACGAGCAGTACTTC. Translated, it gives CASSIGQGGYEQYF.

This chain connects TRBV4-3 to TRBJ1-5; TRBD1 agrees at 7 bases. The germline CDR1 and CDR2 sequences are LGHNA and YSLEER. This CDR3 spans 15 amino acids. V lost 2 bases and J lost 5; bases outside the gene matches: 6. The CDR3 DNA reads TGCGCCAGCAGCCAAAGGCAGGGGGAGGATCAGCCCCAGCATTTT. This sequence encodes CASSQRQGEDQPQHF.

V usage is TRBV27 and J usage is TRBJ1-1, with D tentatively TRBD1 (5 bases). CDR1 and CDR2 (germline): MNHEY, SMNVEV (reference sequence). The V end was cut by 8 bases, the J end by 3 bases, with 13 bases between. The CDR3 runs 13 residues. Here the CDR3 reads CASGIQGYTEAFF. The CDR3 bases are TGTGCCAGCGGAATTCAGGGTTACACTGAAGCTTTCTTT.

The chain is built from TRBV4-1 and TRBJ2-3, with D tentatively TRBD2 (5 bases). The V end was cut by 2 bases, the J end by 2 bases, with 14 bases between. The CDR3 runs 16 residues. CDR1 and CDR2 from the germline V gene are MGHRA and YSYEKL. CDR3 nucleotides: TGCGCCAGCAGCCAAACGGCGGCTAGCTACACAGATACGCAGTATTTT. The encoded protein is CASSQTAASYTDTQYF.

The V gene is TRBV7-2, the J gene TRBJ2-1, with D uncertain. This CDR3 has 14 residues. Germline loops: CDR1 SGHTA, CDR2 FQGNSA. The V end was cut by 5 bases, the J end by 0 bases, with 8 bases between. In DNA, the CDR3 is TGTGCCAGCAGCCCCTCCTCCTCCTACAATGAGCAGTTCTTC. This gives the protein CASSPSSSYNEQFF.

This clone was seen a single time. CDR3 coding DNA: TGTGCCAGCAGCTCGACAGTGAACACTGAAGCTTTCTTT. This sequence encodes CASSSTVNTEAFF. This rearrangement joins TRBV11-2 to TRBJ1-1; D might be TRBD1 (5 bases). This CDR3 contains 13 residues. The germline V and J ends were trimmed by 4 bases and 0 bases, with 6 bases remaining between them. CDR1 is SGHAT and CDR2 is FQNNGV in the germline V gene.

This clone was counted between two and nine times. The rearrangement joins TRBV2 to TRBJ1-2; D not certain. Germline assignment: CDR1 SNHLY and CDR2 FYNNEI. The V end lost 10 bases, the J end lost 3 bases, and 6 bases lay between the germline ends. The CDR3 runs to 10 residues. The DNA of the CDR3 is TGTGCCATCAAGGACTATGGCTACACCTTC. This gives the protein CAIKDYGYTF.

The chain joins TRBV7-6 to TRBJ2-7; 12 bases line up with TRBD2. Germline loops: CDR1 SGHVS, CDR2 FNYEAQ. CDR3 length equals 15 residues. V lost 6 bases, J lost 2 bases, and 5 bases stayed unmatched. The CDR3 protein is CASSPRLAGAYEQYF. The DNA of the CDR3 is TGTGCCAGCAGTCCCCGACTAGCGGGGGCCTACGAGCAGTACTTC.

This clone was detected once. The chain recombines TRBV6-6 with TRBJ2-1, with a possible D match to TRBD2 (6 bases). This CDR3 contains 12 residues. Looked up from germline, CDR1 is MNHNY and CDR2 is SVGAGI (reference sequence). V dropped 5 bases and J dropped 10 bases, with 12 bases sitting between them. The CDR3, as DNA: TGTGCCAGCAGTCACGGGGGACCCGAGCAGTTCTTC. Its translation: CASSHGGPEQFF.

The V call is TRBV7-9, the J call TRBJ2-1; D gene uncertain. Trimming took off 4 bases at V and 9 bases at J, with 25 bases between the two ends. The CDR3 has 17 residues. The germline V gene has CDR1 SEHNR and CDR2 FQNEAQ (reference sequence). In DNA, the CDR3 is TGTGCCAGCAGCTCCCCCAGAGCCCCCGGATTAGTACTTGAGCAGTTCTTC. Translated: CASSSPRAPGLVLEQFF. The full variable domain, its missing parts supplied by reference TRBV7-9 and TRBJ2-1, is DTGVSQNPRHKITKRGQNVTFRCDPISEHNRLYWYRQTLGQGPEFLTYFQNEAQLEKSRLLSDRFSAERPKGSFSTLEIQRTEQGDSAMYLCASSSPRAPGLVLEQFFGPGTRLTVL.

This chain connects TRBV4-3 to TRBJ1-2, with D maybe TRBD1 (5 bases). The germline V gene encodes CDR1 LGHNA and CDR2 YSLEER. Trimming cost V 1 base and J 8 bases, with 17 bases left between them. CDR3 length: 15 amino acids. The CDR3 loop reads CASSQGIRGILGYTF. CDR3 bases: TGCGCCAGCAGCCAAGGGATAAGGGGCATTCTCGGCTACACCTTC.

About this clone itself: This may be a read error, as it is one base from a much larger clone. Other DNA sequences of this sample code for an identical CDR3. The chain joins TRBV7-8 to TRBJ2-2; D not certain. CDR1 and CDR2 (germline): SGHVS, FQNEAQ. CDR3 length: 12 amino acids. V lost 0 bases to trimming and J lost 5 bases, with 1 base between them. CDR3 bases: TGTGCCAGCAGCTTAGCGACCGGGGAGCTGTTTTTT. This translates into CASSLATGELFF.

The V call is TRBV25-1, the J call TRBJ1-1, with 7 nucleotides matching TRBD1. There are 12 residues in the CDR3. Unmatched junction bases numbered 3, after V lost 3 bases and J lost 8 bases. CDR1 MGHDK and CDR2 SYGVNS come from the germline V gene. The CDR3 bases are TGTGCCAGCAGTGACCTGGACAGGGAAGCTTTCTTT. Residues: CASSDLDREAFF.

The rearrangement links TRBV2 to TRBJ1-5; D possibly corresponds to TRBD1 (5 bases). This CDR3 is built from 15 residues. Trimming stripped 5 bases from V and 4 bases from J, with 15 bases between. Germline V gene data show CDR1 as SNHLY and CDR2 as FYNNEI. CDR3 bases: TGTGCCAGCAGTCCCCAGGTGGGGGGGAATCAGCCCCAGCATTTT. Protein product: CASSPQVGGNQPQHF.

The gene calls are TRBV6-1 and TRBJ2-2; 7 bases fit TRBD1. Germline trimming cut 7 bases from V and 0 bases from J; bases unmatched to any gene: 5. The CDR3 has 15 amino acids. The V gene's germline CDR1 is MNHNS and CDR2 SASEGT. Written as DNA, the CDR3 is TGTGCCAGCAATGGGGGACAGCCGAACACCGGGGAGCTGTTTTTT. Protein sequence: CASNGGQPNTGELFF.

The genes are TRBV29-1 and TRBJ2-1; no reliable D call. Trimming removed 7 bases from V and 3 bases from J, with 7 bases in between. Germline values: CDR1 SQVTM, CDR2 ANQGSEA. This CDR3 region has 11 residues. The CDR3 region has the DNA TGCAGCGAATCTGTCTACAATGAGCAGTTCTTC. Its protein is CSESVYNEQFF.